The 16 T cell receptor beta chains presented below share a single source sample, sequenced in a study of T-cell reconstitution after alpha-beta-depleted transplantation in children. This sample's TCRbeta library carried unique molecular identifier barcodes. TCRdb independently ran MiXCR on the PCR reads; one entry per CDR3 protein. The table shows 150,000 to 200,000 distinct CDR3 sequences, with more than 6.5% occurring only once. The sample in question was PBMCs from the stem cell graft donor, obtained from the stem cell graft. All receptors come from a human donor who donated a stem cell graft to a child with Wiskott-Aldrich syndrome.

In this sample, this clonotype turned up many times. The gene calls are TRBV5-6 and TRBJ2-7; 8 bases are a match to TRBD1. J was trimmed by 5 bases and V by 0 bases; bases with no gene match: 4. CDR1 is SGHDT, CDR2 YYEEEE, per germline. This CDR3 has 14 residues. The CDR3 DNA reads TGTGCCAGCAGCTTGGGGACAGGGTACCACGAGCAGTACTTC. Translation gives CASSLGTGYHEQYF.

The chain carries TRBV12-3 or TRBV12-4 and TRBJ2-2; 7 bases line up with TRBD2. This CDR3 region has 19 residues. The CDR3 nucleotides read TGTACCTTCAGTTTAGATGTGTTGGGGGAGGGCCCAGTGTCCGGGGAGCTGTTTTTT. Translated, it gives CTFSLDVLGEGPVSGELFF.

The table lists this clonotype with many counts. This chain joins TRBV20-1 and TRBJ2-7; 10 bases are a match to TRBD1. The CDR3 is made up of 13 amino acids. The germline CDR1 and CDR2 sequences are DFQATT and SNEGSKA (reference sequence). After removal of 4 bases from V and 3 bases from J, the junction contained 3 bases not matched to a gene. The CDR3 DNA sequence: TGCAGTGCTACGGGACAGGGGATCTACGAGCAGTACTTC. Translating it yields CSATGQGIYEQYF.

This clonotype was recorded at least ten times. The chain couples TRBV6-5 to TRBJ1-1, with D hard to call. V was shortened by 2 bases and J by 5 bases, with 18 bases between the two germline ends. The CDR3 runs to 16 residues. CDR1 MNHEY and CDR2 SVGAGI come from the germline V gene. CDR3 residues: CASSYLNTDRATEAFF. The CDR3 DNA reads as TGTGCCAGCAGTTACCTCAATACAGATAGAGCGACTGAAGCTTTCTTT.

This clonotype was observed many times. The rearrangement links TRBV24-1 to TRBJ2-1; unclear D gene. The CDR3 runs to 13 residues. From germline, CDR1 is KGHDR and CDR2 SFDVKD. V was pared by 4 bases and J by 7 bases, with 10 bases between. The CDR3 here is CATSEIQRNEQFF. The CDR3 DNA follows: TGTGCCACCAGTGAAATTCAGAGAAATGAGCAGTTCTTC.

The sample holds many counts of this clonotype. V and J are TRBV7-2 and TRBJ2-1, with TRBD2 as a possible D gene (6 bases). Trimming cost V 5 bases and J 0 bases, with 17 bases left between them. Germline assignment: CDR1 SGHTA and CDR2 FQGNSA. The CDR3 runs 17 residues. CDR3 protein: CASSRGVAGSSYNEQFF. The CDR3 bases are TGTGCCAGCAGCCGAGGTGTGGCGGGGAGCTCCTACAATGAGCAGTTCTTC.

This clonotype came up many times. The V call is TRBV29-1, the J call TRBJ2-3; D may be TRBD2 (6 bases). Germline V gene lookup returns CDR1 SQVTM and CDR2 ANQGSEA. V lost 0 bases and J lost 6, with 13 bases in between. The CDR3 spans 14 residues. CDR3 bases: TGCAGCGTTGAAGATAGGAGGGATGGGGATACGCAGTATTTT. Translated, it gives CSVEDRRDGDTQYF.

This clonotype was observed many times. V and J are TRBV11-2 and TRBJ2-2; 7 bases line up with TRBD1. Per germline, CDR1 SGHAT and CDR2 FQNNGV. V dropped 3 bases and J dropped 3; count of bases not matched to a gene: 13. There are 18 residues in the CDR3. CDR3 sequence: CASSLRTGASGDTGELFF. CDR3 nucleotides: TGTGCCAGCAGCTTGAGGACAGGCGCCAGTGGGGACACCGGGGAGCTGTTTTTT.

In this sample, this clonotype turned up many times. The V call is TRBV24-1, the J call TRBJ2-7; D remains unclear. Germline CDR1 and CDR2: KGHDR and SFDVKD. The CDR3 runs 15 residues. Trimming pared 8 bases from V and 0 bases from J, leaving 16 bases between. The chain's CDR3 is CATKKRGTDSYEQYF. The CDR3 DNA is TGTGCCACCAAAAAGAGAGGTACCGACTCCTACGAGCAGTACTTC.

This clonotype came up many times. CDR3 sequence (DNA): TGTGCCAGCAGCCAAGGAGGGGATACGCAGTATTTT. Its protein product is CASSQGGDTQYF. The chain joins TRBV4-2 to TRBJ2-3; D might be TRBD2 (5 bases). Germline CDR1 and CDR2: LGHNA and YNFKEQ. Between the trimmed V and J ends, which lost 1 base and 6 bases, there was a span of 5 bases. This CDR3 contains 12 residues.

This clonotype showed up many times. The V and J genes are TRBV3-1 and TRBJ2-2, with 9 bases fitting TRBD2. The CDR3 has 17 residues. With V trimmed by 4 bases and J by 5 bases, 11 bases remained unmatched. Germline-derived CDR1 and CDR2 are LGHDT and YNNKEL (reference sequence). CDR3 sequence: CASSPLRGGAETGELFF. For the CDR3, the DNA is TGTGCCAGCAGCCCCCTTCGCGGGGGGGCCGAAACCGGGGAGCTGTTTTTT.

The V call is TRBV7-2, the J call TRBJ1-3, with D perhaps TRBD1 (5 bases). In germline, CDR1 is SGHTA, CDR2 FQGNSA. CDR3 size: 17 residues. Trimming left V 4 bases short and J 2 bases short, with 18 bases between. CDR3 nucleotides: TGTGCCAGCAGCTACCGGGGGGGGATCACTGCTGGAAACACCATATATTTT. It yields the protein CASSYRGGITAGNTIYF. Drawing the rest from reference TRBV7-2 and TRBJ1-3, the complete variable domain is GAGVSQSPSNKVTEKGKDVELRCDPISGHTALYWYRQSLGQGLEFLIYFQGNSAPDKSGLPSDRFSAERTGGSVSTLTIQRTQQEDSAVYLCASSYRGGITAGNTIYFGEGSWLTVV.

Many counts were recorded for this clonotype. The CDR3 bases are TGCGCCAGCAGCTCGGGACTAGCGGGAGTAAATGAGCAGTTCTTC. Protein sequence: CASSSGLAGVNEQFF. The chain employs TRBV5-1 and TRBJ2-1, with 14 bases identical to TRBD2. Losses at the gene ends were 3 bases for V and 7 bases for J; bases not matched to a gene: 3. The length of the CDR3 is 15 residues. CDR1 and CDR2 from the germline V gene are SGHRS and YFSETQ.

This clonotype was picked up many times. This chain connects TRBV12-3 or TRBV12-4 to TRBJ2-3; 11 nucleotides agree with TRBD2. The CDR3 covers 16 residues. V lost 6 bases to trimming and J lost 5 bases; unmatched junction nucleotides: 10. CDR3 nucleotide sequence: TGTGCCAGCAGGGCCCCCCTAGCGGGAGGTCGAGATACGCAGTATTTT. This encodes CASRAPLAGGRDTQYF.

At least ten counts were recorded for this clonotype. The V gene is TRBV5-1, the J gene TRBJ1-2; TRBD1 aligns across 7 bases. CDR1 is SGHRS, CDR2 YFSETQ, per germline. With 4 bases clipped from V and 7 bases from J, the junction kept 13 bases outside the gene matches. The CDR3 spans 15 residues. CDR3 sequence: CASSPTTGSSLGYTF. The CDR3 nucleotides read TGCGCCAGCAGCCCGACGACAGGGTCCAGTCTTGGCTACACCTTC.

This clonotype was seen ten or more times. This CDR3 reads CASSLEAPPLHF. In nucleotides, the CDR3 is TGTGCCAGCAGCTTAGAAGCACCACCCCTCCACTTT. The gene calls are TRBV7-2 and TRBJ1-6; no definite D call. This CDR3 contains 12 residues. Germline CDR1 reads SGHTA; CDR2 reads FQGNSA. The ends were cut back, 1 base at V and 11 bases at J, with 6 bases in the middle. Looking up the rest from reference TRBV7-2 and TRBJ1-6 gives the full variable domain: GAGVSQSPSNKVTEKGKDVELRCDPISGHTALYWYRQSLGQGLEFLIYFQGNSAPDKSGLPSDRFSAERTGGSVSTLTIQRTQQEDSAVYLCASSLEAPPLHFGNGTRLTVT.